Shown below are 5 T cell receptor beta chains from a single sample sequenced in a study of control samples from healthy donors and cancer patients. Sequencing used immunoSEQ multiplex PCR; TCRdb keeps in-frame clones, though not all of them. The table includes about 110,000 clones, 90% detected once. The sequencing sample was made of blood. The receptors were sampled from a human donor in good health. The donor label of this sample is uncertain.

The genes are TRBV3-1 (or the pseudogene TRBV3-2) and TRBJ2-2; D remains unclear. V was clipped by 4 bases and J by 5 bases, with 8 bases between them. Germline loops: CDR1 LGHDT, CDR2 YNNKEL (reference sequence). The CDR3 sequence is 13 residues long. This chain's CDR3 is CASSLPPTGELFF. The CDR3 nucleotides read TGTGCCAGCAGCCTCCCCCCGACCGGGGAGCTGTTTTTT.

The chain recombines TRBV6-5 with TRBJ2-3; D unclear. Germline loops: CDR1 MNHEY, CDR2 SVGAGI. Trimming removed 4 bases at V and 2 bases at J, with 4 bases between. This CDR3 region has 12 residues. The CDR3, as DNA: TGTGCCAGCAGTTCCGCCACAGATACGCAGTATTTT. This sequence encodes CASSSATDTQYF.

A note on this clone: Other DNA sequences of this sample code for an identical CDR3. V gene TRBV19 combines with J gene TRBJ1-4, with a tentative D call TRBD1 (6 bases). In germline, CDR1 is LNHDA, CDR2 SQIVND (reference sequence). Trimming took 2 bases from V and 2 from J, leaving 6 bases between them. The CDR3 extends over 14 amino acids. Here the CDR3 DNA reads TGTGCCAGTAGTATACAGGGGACTAATGAAAAACTGTTTTTT. Encoded protein: CASSIQGTNEKLFF.

The chain couples TRBV24-1 to TRBJ1-4, with a weak D call TRBD1 (5 bases). CDR1 and CDR2 (germline): KGHDR, SFDVKD. With 2 bases removed from V and 8 bases from J, the gap between germline ends came to 11 bases. This CDR3 has 14 residues. The CDR3 nucleotides read TGTGCCACCAGTGATTCGGGACTGGAAGAAAAACTGTTTTTT. Protein product: CATSDSGLEEKLFF.

The chain employs TRBV3-1 (or the pseudogene TRBV3-2) and TRBJ1-1; no definite D call. Trimming cost V 2 bases and J 5 bases, with 9 bases left between them. The CDR3 is made up of 13 amino acids. Germline CDR1 is LGHDT and CDR2 is YNNKEL (reference sequence). The CDR3 spells CASSQLSSTEAFF. CDR3 DNA: TGTGCCAGCAGCCAATTATCCAGTACTGAAGCTTTCTTT.